These 21 T cell receptor beta chains came from one sample sequenced in a study of T cell responses to AZD1222 COVID-19 vaccine. Some clones are missing from TCRdb's copy, which holds only in-frame ones; the method was immunoSEQ multiplex PCR. In the table there are 150,000 to 200,000 clones, approximately 91% of which are singletons. The material was peripheral blood, obtained 28 days after the second AZD1222 dose. These receptor sequences come from an adult who received the AZD1222 COVID-19 vaccine.

A single count supports this clone. This chain joins TRBV11-2 and TRBJ2-1, with D unclear. The CDR3 extends over 15 amino acids. Germline loops: CDR1 SGHAT, CDR2 FQNNGV. V lost 1 base, J lost 4 bases, and 11 bases lay in between. CDR3 nucleotide sequence: TGTGCCAGCAGCTTAGGTCCAGGCACATACAATGAGCAGTTCTTC. The encoded protein is CASSLGPGTYNEQFF.

The CDR3 DNA follows: TGTGCCAGCAGCCCCTGGACTAGCGGGGGGGCCGGCGAGACCCAGTACTTC. Amino acids: CASSPWTSGGAGETQYF. The V call is TRBV7-9, the J call TRBJ2-5; TRBD2 matches 15 bases. The CDR3 consists of 17 residues. After removal of 5 bases from V and 5 bases from J, the junction contained 9 bases not matched to a gene. Germline values: CDR1 SEHNR, CDR2 FQNEAQ (reference sequence).

For this clone: The sample has other DNA sequences that encode this CDR3 too. The V call is TRBV9, the J call TRBJ2-1, with 13 bases that match TRBD2. This CDR3 is 15 amino acids long. Germline values: CDR1 SGDLS, CDR2 YYNGEE. J gave up 6 bases and V 4 bases, and 4 bases lay outside the gene matches. The CDR3 sequence: CASSPWTSGSNEQFF. DNA for the CDR3: TGTGCCAGCAGCCCCTGGACTAGCGGGAGCAATGAGCAGTTCTTC.

The chain uses TRBV10-3 and TRBJ2-7, with D uncertain. The germline gives CDR1 ENHRY, CDR2 SYGVKD. This CDR3 contains 15 residues. Trimming took off 2 bases at V and 6 bases at J, with 17 bases between the two ends. CDR3 sequence (DNA): TGTGCCATCAGTGAGAGACAAGGTATAAACTCCGAGCAGTACTTC. It specifies CAISERQGINSEQYF.

The J gene is TRBJ1-2, the V gene TRBV6-5; no definite D call. In germline, CDR1 is MNHEY, CDR2 SVGAGI. Trimming left V 6 bases short and J 4 bases short, with 18 bases between. CDR3 length: 15 amino acids. The CDR3 spells CASREPGTSSYGYTF. CDR3 sequence (DNA): TGTGCCAGCAGAGAGCCGGGAACTTCTTCCTATGGCTACACCTTC.

The V call is TRBV9, the J call TRBJ2-3, with D perhaps TRBD2 (6 bases). Trimming cost V 2 bases and J 1 base, with 14 bases left between them. CDR3 size: 16 residues. Per the germline V gene, CDR1 is SGDLS and CDR2 is YYNGEE. The CDR3 loop is CASSVAGSGGTDTQYF. The CDR3 DNA follows: TGTGCCAGCAGCGTGGCCGGGAGTGGGGGCACAGATACGCAGTATTTT.

This clone occurred a few times. The rearrangement uses TRBV29-1 and TRBJ1-4, with D possibly being TRBD1 (6 bases). Germline loops: CDR1 SQVTM, CDR2 ANQGSEA. V was clipped by 5 bases and J by 7 bases, with 11 bases between them. The CDR3 runs to 12 residues. CDR3: CSVLGRGEKLFF. Here the CDR3 DNA reads TGCAGCGTTCTCGGCAGGGGTGAAAAACTGTTTTTT.

V is TRBV29-1 and J is TRBJ1-2; TRBD1 matches at 9 bases. The CDR3 spans 13 residues. Germline V CDR1 and CDR2: SQVTM, ANQGSEA. V lost 6 bases to trimming and J lost 3 bases; unmatched junction nucleotides: 5. The CDR3 region is CSVAWDRDYGYTF. In nucleotides, the CDR3 is TGCAGCGTCGCCTGGGACAGGGACTATGGCTACACCTTC.

The chain employs TRBV18 and TRBJ1-3; D remains unclear. This CDR3 has 16 amino acids. Germline CDR1 is KGHSH and CDR2 is LQKENI. V was pared by 6 bases and J by 0 bases, with 15 bases between. CDR3 protein: CASSRTVRDSGNTIYF. CDR3 DNA sequence: TGTGCCAGCTCCCGTACTGTCCGGGACTCTGGAAACACCATATATTTT.

This clone was seen more than once but under ten times. The genes are TRBV5-8 and TRBJ2-5; TRBD1 matches 7 bases. Trimming took 6 bases from V and 5 from J; bases not matched to a gene: 10. The CDR3 totals 14 residues. The germline V gene encodes CDR1 SGHTS and CDR2 YDEGEE. The CDR3 bases are TGTGCCAGCATCCCCACAACAGGGGTGGAGACCCAGTACTTC. Its protein is CASIPTTGVETQYF.

The chain links TRBV5-1 to TRBJ2-7; D perhaps matches TRBD2 (6 bases). Germline loops: CDR1 SGHRS, CDR2 YFSETQ. V was clipped by 4 bases and J by 3 bases, with 20 bases between them. CDR3 length: 16 amino acids. The CDR3 region is CASSPGGGDQYYEQYF. CDR3 bases: TGCGCCAGCAGCCCAGGTGGAGGGGACCAATACTACGAGCAGTACTTC.

V is TRBV29-1 and J is TRBJ1-1; D remains ambiguous. The CDR3 is 13 residues long. CDR1 SQVTM and CDR2 ANQGSEA come from the germline V gene. Deletions cut 6 bases from V and 4 bases from J, with 15 bases between. The DNA for the CDR3 is TGCAGCGTAAGTGGAAGGTTGAGCACTGAAGCTTTCTTT. Residues: CSVSGRLSTEAFF.

The chain employs TRBV12-5 and TRBJ2-5, with D unclear. The V end was cut by 1 base, the J end by 4 bases, with 16 bases between. The CDR3 runs to 16 residues. Germline V gene sequence: CDR1 LGHNT, CDR2 FRNRAP. The DNA of the CDR3 is TGTGCTAGTGGTTTGGCACACGTTAGTTCCTTAGAGACCCAGTACTTC. Protein sequence: CASGLAHVSSLETQYF.

This chain connects TRBV5-1 to TRBJ2-2, with 10 bases that match TRBD1. This CDR3 has 15 amino acids. CDR1 is SGHRS and CDR2 is YFSETQ in the germline V gene. The V gene end was trimmed by 4 bases and the J gene end by 3 bases; junction bases not matched to a gene: 3. CDR3 in amino acids: CASSKGTGDTGELFF. CDR3 DNA: TGCGCCAGCAGCAAAGGGACAGGGGACACCGGGGAGCTGTTTTTT.

The gene calls are TRBV3-1 (or the pseudogene TRBV3-2) and TRBJ1-6; D ambiguous. Germline loops: CDR1 LGHDT, CDR2 YNNKEL (reference sequence). V lost 3 bases and J lost 4, with 13 bases in between. The CDR3 contains 16 residues. The CDR3: CASSQLGSTYNSPLHF. In DNA form, the CDR3 reads TGTGCCAGCAGCCAGTTGGGGTCAACGTATAATTCACCCCTCCACTTT.

This rearrangement joins TRBV5-4 to TRBJ1-2; 9 bases match TRBD1. V shed 0 bases and J 3 bases; nucleotides not matched to a gene: 3. The CDR3 contains 15 residues. Germline V lookup: CDR1 SGHNT, CDR2 YYREEE (reference sequence). CDR3 region: CASSLGDRDYYGYTF. The CDR3 bases are TGTGCCAGCAGCTTGGGGGACAGGGACTACTATGGCTACACCTTC.

The rearrangement uses TRBV9 and TRBJ1-1; a weak D match, TRBD1 (6 bases). CDR1 SGDLS and CDR2 YYNGEE come from the germline V gene. The germline V and J ends were trimmed by 0 bases and 1 base, with 16 bases remaining between them. This CDR3 is built from 17 residues. The CDR3 DNA sequence: TGTGCCAGCAGCGTAGGGTCAGGTATGGACAGGAACACTGAAGCTTTCTTT. This sequence encodes CASSVGSGMDRNTEAFF. The variable domain in full, with the rest retrieved from reference TRBV9 and TRBJ1-1, is DSGVTQTPKHLITATGQRVTLRCSPRSGDLSVYWYQQSLDQGLQFLIQYYNGEERAKGNILERFSAQQFPDLHSELNLSSLELGDSALYFCASSVGSGMDRNTEAFFGQGTRLTVV.

The rearrangement joins TRBV27 to TRBJ1-1, with TRBD1 as a possible D gene (5 bases). This CDR3 is built from 14 residues. With 5 bases removed from V and 0 bases from J, the gap between germline ends came to 10 bases. Germline CDR1 and CDR2: MNHEY and SMNVEV (reference sequence). CDR3 in amino acids: CASSPGRLNTEAFF. CDR3 nucleotide sequence: TGTGCCAGCAGTCCGGGACGGTTGAACACTGAAGCTTTCTTT.

J is TRBJ1-5 and V is TRBV9, with 10 bases lining up with TRBD1. Per the germline V gene, CDR1 is SGDLS and CDR2 is YYNGEE. The CDR3 covers 16 residues. V lost 5 bases to trimming and J lost 4 bases; unmatched junction nucleotides: 9. CDR3 nucleotides: TGTGCCAGCAGTACCGGGACAGGGGACGGTAATCAGCCCCAGCATTTT. It yields the protein CASSTGTGDGNQPQHF.

This clone is a singleton in its sample. The chain carries TRBV20-1 and TRBJ1-4; D unresolved. Germline V gene data show CDR1 as DFQATT and CDR2 as SNEGSKA (reference sequence). V was pared by 0 bases and J by 14 bases, with 7 bases between. The length of the CDR3 is 10 residues. The CDR3 reads CSARDVGLFF. In DNA form, the CDR3 reads TGCAGTGCTAGAGACGTGGGGCTGTTTTTT.

This clone has just one count. The gene calls are TRBV11-2 and TRBJ2-5; D is undetermined. This CDR3 has 15 amino acids. Germline lookup yields CDR1 SGHAT and CDR2 FQNNGV. V lost 4 bases and J lost 1, with 13 bases in between. CDR3 sequence (DNA): TGTGCCAGCAGCTCGCAACGGGCCTTCCAAGAGACCCAGTACTTC. It encodes CASSSQRAFQETQYF.